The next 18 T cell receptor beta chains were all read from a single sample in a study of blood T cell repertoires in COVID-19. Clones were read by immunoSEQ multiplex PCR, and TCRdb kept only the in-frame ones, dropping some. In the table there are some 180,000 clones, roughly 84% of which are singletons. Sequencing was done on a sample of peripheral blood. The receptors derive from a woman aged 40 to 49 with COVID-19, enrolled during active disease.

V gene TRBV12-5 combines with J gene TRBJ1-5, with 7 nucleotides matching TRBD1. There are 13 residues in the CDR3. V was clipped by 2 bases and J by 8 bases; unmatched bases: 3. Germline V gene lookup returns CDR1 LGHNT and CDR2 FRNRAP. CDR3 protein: CASGLNRGKPQHF. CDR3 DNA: TGTGCTAGTGGTTTGAACAGGGGAAAGCCCCAGCATTTT. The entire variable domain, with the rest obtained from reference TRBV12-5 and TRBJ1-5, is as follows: DARVTQTPRHKVTEMGQEVTMRCQPILGHNTVFWYRQTMMQGLELLAYFRNRAPLDDSGMPKDRFSAEMPDATLATLKIQPSEPRDSAVYFCASGLNRGKPQHFGDGTRLSIL.

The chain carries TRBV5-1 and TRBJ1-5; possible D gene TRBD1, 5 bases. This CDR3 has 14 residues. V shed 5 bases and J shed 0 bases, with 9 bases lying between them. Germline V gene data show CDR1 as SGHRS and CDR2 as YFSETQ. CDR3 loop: CASRGHPSNQPQHF. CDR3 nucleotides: TGCGCCAGCAGAGGACACCCTAGCAATCAGCCCCAGCATTTT. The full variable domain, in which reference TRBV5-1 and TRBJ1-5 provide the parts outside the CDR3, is KAGVTQTPRYLIKTRGQQVTLSCSPISGHRSVSWYQQTPGQGLQFLFEYFSETQRNKGNFPGRFSGRQFSNSRSEMNVSTLELGDSALYLCASRGHPSNQPQHFGDGTRLSIL.

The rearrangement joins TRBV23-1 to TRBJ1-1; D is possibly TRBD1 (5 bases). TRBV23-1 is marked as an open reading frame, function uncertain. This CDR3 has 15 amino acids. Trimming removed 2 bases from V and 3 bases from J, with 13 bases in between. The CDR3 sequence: CASSQRAGRHTEAFF. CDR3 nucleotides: TGCGCCAGCAGTCAACGGGCGGGGCGGCACACTGAAGCTTTCTTT.

CDR3: CASSLLQQPQHF. The CDR3 nucleotides are TGTGCCAGCAGTTTATTACAACAGCCCCAGCATTTT. The J gene is TRBJ1-5, the V gene TRBV28, with unresolved D. From germline, CDR1 is MDHEN and CDR2 SYDVKM. The CDR3 sequence is 12 residues long. V was clipped by 1 base and J by 7 bases, with 5 bases between them.

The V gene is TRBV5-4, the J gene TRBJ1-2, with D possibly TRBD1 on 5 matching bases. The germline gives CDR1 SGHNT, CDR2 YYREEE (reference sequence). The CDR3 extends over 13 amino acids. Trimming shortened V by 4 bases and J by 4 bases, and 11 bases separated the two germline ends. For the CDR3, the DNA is TGTGCCAGCAGCCCGGGGGGACTCTATGGCTACACCTTC. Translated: CASSPGGLYGYTF.

CDR3 DNA: TGCGCCAGCAGCTTCCCAGGGGAGACCCAGTACTTC. Its protein product is CASSFPGETQYF. The chain is built from TRBV5-1 and TRBJ2-5; the D gene is possibly TRBD1 (5 bases). The V end lost 2 bases, the J end lost 5 bases, and 7 bases lay between the germline ends. This CDR3 comprises 12 residues. In germline, CDR1 is SGHRS, CDR2 YFSETQ.

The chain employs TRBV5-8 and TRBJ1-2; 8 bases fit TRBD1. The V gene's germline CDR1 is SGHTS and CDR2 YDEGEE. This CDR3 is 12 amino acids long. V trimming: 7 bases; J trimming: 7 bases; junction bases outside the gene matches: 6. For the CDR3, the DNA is TGTGCCAGCGCCCAGGGGGCAGGTGGCTACACCTTC. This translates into CASAQGAGGYTF. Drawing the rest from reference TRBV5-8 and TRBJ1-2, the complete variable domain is EAGVTQSPTHLIKTRGQQATLRCSPISGHTSVYWYQQALGLGLQFLLWYDEGEERNRGNFPPRFSGRQFPNYSSELNVNALELEDSALYLCASAQGAGGYTFGSGTRLTVV.

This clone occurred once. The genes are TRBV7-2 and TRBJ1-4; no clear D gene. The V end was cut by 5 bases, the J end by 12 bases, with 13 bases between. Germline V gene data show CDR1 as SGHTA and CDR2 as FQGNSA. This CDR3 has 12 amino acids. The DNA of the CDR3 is TGTGCCAGCAGCCCTTCGAAGCCGGAACTGTTTTTT. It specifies CASSPSKPELFF.

The CDR3: CASSFRGPNYGYTF. In DNA, the CDR3 is TGTGCCAGCAGCTTTAGGGGTCCTAACTATGGCTACACCTTC. The chain links TRBV11-2 to TRBJ1-2; a possible D gene is TRBD1 (5 bases). The ends were cut back, 3 bases at V and 0 bases at J, with 8 bases in the middle. Germline CDR1 is SGHAT and CDR2 is FQNNGV. This CDR3 is built from 14 residues.

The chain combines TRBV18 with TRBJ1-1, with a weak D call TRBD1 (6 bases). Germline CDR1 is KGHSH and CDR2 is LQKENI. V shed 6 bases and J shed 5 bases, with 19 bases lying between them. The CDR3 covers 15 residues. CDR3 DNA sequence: TGTGCCAGCTCCCCTCAGTGGGGGGGGCAGACTGAAGCTTTCTTT. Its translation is CASSPQWGGQTEAFF. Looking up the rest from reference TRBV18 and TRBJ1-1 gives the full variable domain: NAGVMQNPRHLVRRRGQEARLRCSPMKGHSHVYWYRQLPEEGLKFMVYLQKENIIDESGMPKERFSAEFPKEGPSILRIQQVVRGDSAAYFCASSPQWGGQTEAFFGQGTRLTVV.

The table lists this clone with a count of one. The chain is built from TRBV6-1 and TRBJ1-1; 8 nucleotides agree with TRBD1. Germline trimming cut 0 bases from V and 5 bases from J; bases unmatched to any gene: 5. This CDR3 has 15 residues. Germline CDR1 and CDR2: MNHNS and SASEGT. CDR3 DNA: TGTGCCAGCAGTGAAGCCAGGGGGCCCAGGACTGAAGCTTTCTTT. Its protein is CASSEARGPRTEAFF.

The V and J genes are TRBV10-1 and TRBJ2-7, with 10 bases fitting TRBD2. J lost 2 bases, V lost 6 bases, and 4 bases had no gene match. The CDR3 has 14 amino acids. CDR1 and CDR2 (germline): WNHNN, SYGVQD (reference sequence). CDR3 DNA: TGCGCCAGCAGCTCGGGACTAGCGCCCTACGAGCAGTACTTC. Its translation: CASSSGLAPYEQYF.

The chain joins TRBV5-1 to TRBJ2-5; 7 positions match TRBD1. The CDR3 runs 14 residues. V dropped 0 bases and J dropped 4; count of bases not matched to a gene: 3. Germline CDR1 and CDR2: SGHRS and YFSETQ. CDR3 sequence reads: CASSLGTGRETQYF. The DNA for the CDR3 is TGCGCCAGCAGCTTGGGGACAGGACGAGAGACCCAGTACTTC.

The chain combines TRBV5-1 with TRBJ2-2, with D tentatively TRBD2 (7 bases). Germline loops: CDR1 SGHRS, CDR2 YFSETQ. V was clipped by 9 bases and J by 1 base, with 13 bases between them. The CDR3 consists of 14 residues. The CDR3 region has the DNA TGCGCCACCAAGGGGGGGATGAACACCGGGGAGCTGTTTTTT. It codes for CATKGGMNTGELFF.

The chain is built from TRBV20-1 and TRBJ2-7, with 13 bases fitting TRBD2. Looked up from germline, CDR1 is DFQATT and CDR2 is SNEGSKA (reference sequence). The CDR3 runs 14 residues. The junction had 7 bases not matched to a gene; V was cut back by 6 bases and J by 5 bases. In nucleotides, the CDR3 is TGCAGTGCCAGTTACGGACTAGCGGGAGACGAGCAGTACTTC. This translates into CSASYGLAGDEQYF.

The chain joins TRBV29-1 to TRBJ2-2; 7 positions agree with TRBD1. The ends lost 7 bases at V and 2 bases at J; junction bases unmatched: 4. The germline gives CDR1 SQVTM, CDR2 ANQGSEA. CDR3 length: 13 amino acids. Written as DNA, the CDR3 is TGCAGCGCCGGGACAGCTAACACCGGGGAGCTGTTTTTT. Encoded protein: CSAGTANTGELFF.

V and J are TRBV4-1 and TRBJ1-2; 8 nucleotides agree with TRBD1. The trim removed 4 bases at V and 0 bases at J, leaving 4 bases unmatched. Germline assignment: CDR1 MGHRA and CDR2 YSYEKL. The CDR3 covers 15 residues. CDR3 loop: CASSPRQGTNYGYTF. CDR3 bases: TGCGCCAGCAGCCCTCGACAGGGGACTAACTATGGCTACACCTTC.

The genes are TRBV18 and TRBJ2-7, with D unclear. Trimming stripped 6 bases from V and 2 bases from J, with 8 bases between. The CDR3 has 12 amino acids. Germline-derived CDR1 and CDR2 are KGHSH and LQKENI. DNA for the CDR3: TGTGCCAGCTCCTCAGTTACCTACGAGCAGTACTTC. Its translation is CASSSVTYEQYF.